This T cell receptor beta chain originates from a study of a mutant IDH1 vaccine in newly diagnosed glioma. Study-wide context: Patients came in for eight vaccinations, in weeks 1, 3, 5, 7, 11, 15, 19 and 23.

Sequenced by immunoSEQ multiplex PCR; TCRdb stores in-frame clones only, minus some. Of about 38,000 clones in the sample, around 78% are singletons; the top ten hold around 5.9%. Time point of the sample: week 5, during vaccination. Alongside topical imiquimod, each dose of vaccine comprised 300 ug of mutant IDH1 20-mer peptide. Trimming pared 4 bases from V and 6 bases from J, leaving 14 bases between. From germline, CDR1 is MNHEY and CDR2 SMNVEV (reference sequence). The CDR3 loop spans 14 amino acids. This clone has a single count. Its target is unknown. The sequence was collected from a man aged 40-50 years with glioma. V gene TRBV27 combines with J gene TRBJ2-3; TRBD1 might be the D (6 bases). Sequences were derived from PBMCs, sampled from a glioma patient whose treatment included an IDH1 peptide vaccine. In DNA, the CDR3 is TGTGCCAGCAGTTCCTCCGACAGGCTGGATACGCAGTATTTT. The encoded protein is CASSSSDRLDTQYF.